This TCR beta chain was found in a study of blood T cell repertoires in COVID-19 (dated by TCRdb to the early 2020s). Describing the broader study: Collaborator samples came from the United States, Italy and Spain and covered acute and convalescent phases of COVID-19. The material from the prospective study consisted of cDNA or gDNA derived from T cells, B-cell-depleted T cells, or PBMCs. Subjects who had been exposed to COVID-19, were actively infected with it, or had recovered from it provided the deeply sampled blood TCRbeta repertoires that made up the dataset. The repertoires were released in a freely available public database meant as a resource for research on the immune response to SARS-CoV-2. Samples came from the ongoing ImmuneRACE study (first 160 participants) plus 1,254 subjects from 6 global collaborators. The sample metadata nearly always contained a de-identified subject ID, COVID-19 status, age in years and sex. Where available, HLA class I and class II types were obtained from metadata supplied by the sample provider rather than from assay-based typing. General study outcomes and caveats: The quantity of clinical and demographic metadata differed by source and by participant and was supplied without curation.

CDR1 and CDR2 (SNHLY, FYNNEI) derive from the germline V gene. The CDR3 runs 17 residues from the cysteine to the phenylalanine. The CDR3 DNA has 51 bases and is translated from base 1. From V the trimming removes 7 bases and from J it removes 0 bases, while the gene matches leave 15 bases of the junction unaccounted for. Details on this clone: Its antigen is not yet known. Base-call qualities are not available, and no considerably larger clone is one nucleotide away.

Collaborating institutions collected whole blood in K2EDTA tubes following their own protocols. For TCRbeta analysis, collaborators shipped samples in one of three forms: frozen whole blood, isolated PBMCs, or DNA extracted from either of those sample types. TCRbeta CDR3 regions were amplified from genomic DNA by means of the immunoSEQ Assay, a bias-controlled multiplex PCR. In the original analysis: The number of nucleated cells in each sample was estimated from the amplification of reference gene primers within the assay. To quantify the absolute abundance of each unique TCRbeta CDR3 rearrangement, sequence reads were collapsed and filtered. For each sample, productive Simpson clonality was calculated by taking the square root of Simpson's diversity index across productive rearrangements. In TCRdb, the immuneACCESS table is reduced to in-frame sequences with V and J assigned. These tables do not hold every clone; where another copy was compared, an unresolved V gene accounts for under half, and the others remain unexplained. V and J calls and clone size come straight from that table; D and trimming were deduced from the DNA. This sample comprises over 130,000 clones, about 80% of them detected only once. 4% of the sample comes from the top ten.

The chain employs TRBV2 and TRBJ2-7; TRBD1 lines up with 7 middle nucleotides. The receptor comes from a woman between 55 and 75 years old with acute or convalescent COVID-19. The sequenced sample consisted of peripheral blood. The nucleotide sequence reads as follows: TGTGCCAGCATCCCCAGGGGGACAGCGATAAGCTCCTACGAGCAGTACTTC. This sequence encodes CASIPRGTAISSYEQYF.